This is a list of T cell receptor beta chains from one sample in a study of control samples from healthy donors and cancer patients. Data came from immunoSEQ multiplex PCR; TCRdb stores just in-frame clones and leaves some out. The data hold more than 75,000 clones, with around three quarters observed a single time. The sequencing sample was made of blood. The receptors stem from a young woman in good health. The CDR3 runs from the conserved cysteine through the conserved F or W. A D gene is named only where the DNA matches it firmly. Rows may omit the clone size; those that give it use once, few, many or a size class.

D gene: NA; V gene: TRBV7-2; J gene: TRBJ2-2; clone size: NA; CDR3 protein: CASSLAKGANTGELFF; CDR3 DNA: TGTGCCAGCAGCTTAGCTAAGGGGGCGAACACCGGGGAGCTGTTTTTT
D gene: NA; V gene: TRBV18; J gene: TRBJ1-3; clone size: NA; CDR3 protein: CASSGASGNTIYF; CDR3 DNA: TGTGCCAGCTCTGGGGCCTCTGGAAACACCATATATTTT
D gene: NA; V gene: TRBV3-1/TRBV3-2; J gene: TRBJ2-1; clone size: once; CDR3 protein: CASSQPSFGGLLSYEQFF; CDR3 DNA: TGTGCCAGCAGCCAGCCTAGCTTCGGAGGTCTCCTCTCCTATGAGCAGTTCTTC
D gene: TRBD2; V gene: TRBV9; J gene: TRBJ2-3; clone size: NA; CDR3 protein: CASGAGTSADTQYF; CDR3 DNA: TGTGCCAGCGGCGCCGGGACTAGCGCAGATACGCAGTATTTT
D gene: NA; V gene: TRBV10-3; J gene: TRBJ1-2; clone size: once; CDR3 protein: CAISEGTAAGGYTF; CDR3 DNA: TGTGCCATCAGTGAGGGTACAGCGGCCGGTGGCTACACCTTC
D gene: TRBD1; V gene: TRBV2; J gene: TRBJ1-6; clone size: once; CDR3 protein: CASSEQSGGNSPLHF; CDR3 DNA: TGTGCCAGCAGTGAACAGTCAGGGGGGAATTCACCCCTCCACTTT
D gene: TRBD2; V gene: TRBV5-1; J gene: TRBJ2-3; clone size: few; CDR3 protein: CASSNLGFGGGTRSTDTQYF; CDR3 DNA: TGCGCCAGCAGCAACTTGGGGTTTGGCGGGGGGACCCGAAGCACAGATACGCAGTATTTT
D gene: NA; V gene: TRBV19; J gene: TRBJ2-7; clone size: NA; CDR3 protein: CASSPRGSDVYEQYF; CDR3 DNA: TGTGCCAGTAGTCCCCGGGGATCGGATGTCTACGAGCAGTACTTC
D gene: NA; V gene: TRBV2; J gene: TRBJ2-7; clone size: NA; CDR3 protein: CASRPRLVSSYEQYF; CDR3 DNA: TGTGCCAGCAGACCGAGACTGGTCAGCTCCTACGAGCAGTACTTC
D gene: TRBD1; V gene: TRBV3-1/TRBV3-2; J gene: TRBJ1-3; clone size: NA; CDR3 protein: CASSRKTGQTSGNTIYF; CDR3 DNA: TGTGCCAGCAGCCGAAAGACGGGACAGACCTCCGGAAACACCATATATTTT
D gene: NA; V gene: TRBV6-6; J gene: TRBJ1-4; clone size: NA; CDR3 protein: CASSHGLSNEKLFF; CDR3 DNA: TGTGCCAGCAGTCACGGGCTATCTAATGAAAAACTGTTTTTT
D gene: TRBD2; V gene: TRBV19; J gene: TRBJ2-1; clone size: NA; CDR3 protein: CASSIVAGSYNEQFF; CDR3 DNA: TGTGCCAGTAGTATCGTAGCGGGCTCCTACAATGAGCAGTTCTTC
D gene: NA; V gene: TRBV19; J gene: TRBJ2-7; clone size: NA; CDR3 protein: CASSPLLSSYEQYF; CDR3 DNA: TGTGCCAGTAGTCCCCTCTTGAGCTCCTACGAGCAGTACTTC
D gene: TRBD2; V gene: TRBV9; J gene: TRBJ2-3; clone size: NA; CDR3 protein: CASSPDLRGVTDTQYF; CDR3 DNA: TGTGCCAGCAGCCCAGACTTGCGGGGGGTTACAGATACGCAGTATTTT
D gene: TRBD1; V gene: TRBV6-6; J gene: TRBJ1-5; clone size: few; CDR3 protein: CASSYLGTGGGQPQHF; CDR3 DNA: TGTGCCAGCAGTTACCTCGGGACAGGGGGCGGTCAGCCCCAGCATTTT
D gene: NA; V gene: TRBV5-4; J gene: TRBJ2-1; clone size: NA; CDR3 protein: CASSPRGAAEQFF; CDR3 DNA: TGTGCCAGCAGCCCGAGGGGAGCGGCTGAGCAGTTCTTC
D gene: NA; V gene: TRBV20-1; J gene: TRBJ2-3; clone size: NA; CDR3 protein: CSAKSTDTQYF; CDR3 DNA: TGCAGTGCTAAATCCACAGATACGCAGTATTTT
D gene: TRBD2; V gene: TRBV5-1; J gene: TRBJ2-1; clone size: NA; CDR3 protein: CASSSTVAGGYNEQFF; CDR3 DNA: TGCGCCAGCAGCTCCACCGTAGCGGGGGGGTACAATGAGCAGTTCTTC
D gene: NA; V gene: TRBV5-1; J gene: TRBJ2-3; clone size: NA; CDR3 protein: CASSLAAITDTQYF; CDR3 DNA: TGCGCCAGCAGCTTGGCGGCAATCACAGATACGCAGTATTTT
D gene: TRBD2; V gene: TRBV2; J gene: TRBJ2-5; clone size: few; CDR3 protein: CASSVERGNQETQYF; CDR3 DNA: TGTGCCAGCAGTGTTGAGCGGGGGAACCAAGAGACCCAGTACTTC
D gene: NA; V gene: TRBV24-1; J gene: TRBJ1-1; clone size: NA; CDR3 protein: CATSDLRGKAGRSGTEAFF; CDR3 DNA: TGTGCCACCAGTGATTTAAGAGGAAAGGCAGGGCGGTCTGGCACTGAAGCTTTCTTT
D gene: TRBD1; V gene: TRBV6-5; J gene: TRBJ1-3; clone size: NA; CDR3 protein: CASSRDRDSGNTIYF; CDR3 DNA: TGTGCCAGCAGCAGGGACAGAGACTCTGGAAACACCATATATTTT
D gene: NA; V gene: TRBV6-5; J gene: TRBJ1-6; clone size: NA; CDR3 protein: CASRQGNSPLHF; CDR3 DNA: TGTGCCAGCAGACAGGGTAATTCACCCCTCCACTTT
D gene: NA; V gene: TRBV6-2/TRBV6-3; J gene: TRBJ2-3; clone size: NA; CDR3 protein: CASSYGRHFTDTQYF; CDR3 DNA: TGTGCCAGCAGTTATGGGCGTCATTTCACAGATACGCAGTATTTT
D gene: NA; V gene: TRBV12-3/TRBV12-4; J gene: TRBJ2-1; clone size: NA; CDR3 protein: CASGRGIHNEQFF; CDR3 DNA: TGTGCCAGCGGAAGGGGGATCCACAATGAGCAGTTCTTC
D gene: NA; V gene: TRBV5-4; J gene: TRBJ2-7; clone size: NA; CDR3 protein: CASSSTVSYEQYF; CDR3 DNA: TGTGCCAGCAGCTCGACCGTGTCCTACGAGCAGTACTTC
D gene: TRBD2; V gene: TRBV18; J gene: TRBJ2-3; clone size: NA; CDR3 protein: CASSLIRTSGGTDTQYF; CDR3 DNA: TGTGCCAGCTCACTCATCCGGACTAGCGGGGGCACAGATACGCAGTATTTT
D gene: NA; V gene: TRBV27; J gene: TRBJ1-1; clone size: once; CDR3 protein: CASSFRGGGTEAFF; CDR3 DNA: TGTGCCAGCAGTTTCAGGGGTGGGGGAACTGAAGCTTTCTTT
D gene: NA; V gene: TRBV6-5; J gene: TRBJ1-3; clone size: NA; CDR3 protein: CASSYYRAGNTIYF; CDR3 DNA: TGTGCCAGCAGTTACTACAGGGCTGGAAACACCATATATTTT
D gene: NA; V gene: TRBV7-9; J gene: TRBJ1-1; clone size: NA; CDR3 protein: CASSFGPGRAFF; CDR3 DNA: TGTGCCAGCAGCTTTGGGCCTGGGAGAGCTTTCTTT
D gene: TRBD2; V gene: TRBV9; J gene: TRBJ2-1; clone size: NA; CDR3 protein: CASSQGLAGSYNEQFF; CDR3 DNA: TGTGCCAGCAGCCAGGGACTAGCGGGGTCCTACAATGAGCAGTTCTTC
D gene: NA; V gene: TRBV7-9; J gene: TRBJ1-1; clone size: NA; CDR3 protein: CASSPDSIEAFF; CDR3 DNA: TGTGCCAGCAGCCCGGACAGCATCGAAGCTTTCTTT
D gene: TRBD1; V gene: TRBV24-1; J gene: TRBJ2-7; clone size: NA; CDR3 protein: CATSEGGQGKHYEQYF; CDR3 DNA: TGTGCCACCAGTGAGGGGGGACAGGGCAAACATTACGAGCAGTACTTC
D gene: NA; V gene: TRBV10-1; J gene: TRBJ2-3; clone size: NA; CDR3 protein: CASSDDRTTDTQYF; CDR3 DNA: TGCGCCAGCAGTGACGACAGGACCACAGATACGCAGTATTTT
D gene: TRBD1; V gene: TRBV27; J gene: TRBJ2-7; clone size: NA; CDR3 protein: CASSLLQGGPYEQYF; CDR3 DNA: TGTGCCAGCAGTTTACTACAGGGGGGCCCCTACGAGCAGTACTTC
D gene: TRBD1; V gene: TRBV3-1/TRBV3-2; J gene: TRBJ1-4; clone size: NA; CDR3 protein: CASGDRRGEKLFF; CDR3 DNA: TGTGCCAGCGGGGACAGGAGGGGTGAAAAACTGTTTTTT
D gene: TRBD1; V gene: TRBV27; J gene: TRBJ2-1; clone size: NA; CDR3 protein: CASSLTGTGGDEQFF; CDR3 DNA: TGTGCCAGCAGTTTGACCGGGACAGGGGGGGATGAGCAGTTCTTC
D gene: TRBD1; V gene: TRBV5-1; J gene: TRBJ2-7; clone size: NA; CDR3 protein: CASSDGTGGYEQYF; CDR3 DNA: TGCGCCAGCAGCGACGGGACAGGGGGCTACGAGCAGTACTTC
D gene: NA; V gene: TRBV6-6; J gene: TRBJ1-1; clone size: NA; CDR3 protein: CASRYRIQGEAFF; CDR3 DNA: TGTGCCAGCAGATACAGGATACAGGGTGAAGCTTTCTTT
D gene: NA; V gene: TRBV29-1; J gene: TRBJ1-6; clone size: NA; CDR3 protein: CSAKGPAWNSPLHF; CDR3 DNA: TGCAGCGCCAAGGGGCCCGCCTGGAATTCACCCCTCCACTTT
D gene: TRBD2; V gene: TRBV12-3/TRBV12-4; J gene: TRBJ2-1; clone size: NA; CDR3 protein: CASTGEGDEQFF; CDR3 DNA: TGTGCCAGCACCGGGGAGGGCGATGAGCAGTTCTTC
D gene: NA; V gene: TRBV6-5; J gene: TRBJ1-3; clone size: NA; CDR3 protein: CASSQTPTNTIYF; CDR3 DNA: TGTGCCAGCAGTCAGACCCCCACGAACACCATATATTTT
D gene: NA; V gene: TRBV13; J gene: TRBJ2-2; clone size: NA; CDR3 protein: CASSQPTGELFF; CDR3 DNA: TGTGCCAGCAGCCAGCCCACCGGGGAGCTGTTTTTT
D gene: TRBD1; V gene: TRBV7-3; J gene: TRBJ1-1; clone size: few; CDR3 protein: CASSLKGTVNTEAFF; CDR3 DNA: TGTGCCAGCAGCTTAAAGGGGACAGTGAACACTGAAGCTTTCTTT
D gene: NA; V gene: TRBV5-5; J gene: TRBJ1-1; clone size: NA; CDR3 protein: CASRRSPAVNTEAFF; CDR3 DNA: TGTGCCAGCAGAAGGTCTCCGGCGGTGAACACTGAAGCTTTCTTT
D gene: TRBD1; V gene: TRBV30; J gene: TRBJ2-3; clone size: NA; CDR3 protein: CAWSRTGYTDTQYF; CDR3 DNA: TGTGCCTGGAGCAGGACAGGATACACAGATACGCAGTATTTT